This T cell receptor (beta chain) stems from a study of OX40 agonist ivuxolimab in advanced cancers. Profiled with immunoSEQ multiplex PCR; TCRdb holds only in-frame clones, not every one. This sample carries tens of thousands of clones, about 86% of them seen once, and the ten largest clones take roughly 0.9%. J was trimmed by 5 bases and V by 5 bases; bases with no gene match: 8. The germline gives CDR1 SGHTA, CDR2 FQGTGA. The CDR3 covers 14 residues. The source was CD4+ or CD8+ T cells sorted from blood, collected in a trial of the OX40 agonist ivuxolimab. The chain is built from TRBV7-3 and TRBJ2-7, with TRBD1 identical over 8 bases. The clonotype was recovered from an adult with an advanced solid tumor such as melanoma, head and neck, liver or kidney cancer. This CDR3 is CASSPFGQGHEQYF. In DNA form, the CDR3 reads TGTGCCAGCAGCCCCTTCGGACAGGGACACGAGCAGTACTTC.